The clone carrying this T cell receptor beta chain has more than one count but fewer than ten. CDR1 is MNHEY and CDR2 is SMNVEV in the germline V gene (reference sequence). V lost 10 bases, J lost 7 bases, and 7 bases stayed unmatched. CDR3 size: 13 residues. TCRdb redid the calling of the RT-PCR reads with MiXCR, one entry per CDR3 protein. The data hold about 680,000 distinct CDR3 sequences, with 14% observed a single time. The origin of this receptor is a female donor in good health, serving as a healthy control. The sample consisted of memory CD4+ T cells from blood. The chain couples TRBV27 to TRBJ1-6, with 7 nucleotides matching TRBD1. The CDR3 region has the DNA TGTGCCACCCGGGACAGTATGAATTCACCCCTCCACTTT. This sequence encodes CATRDSMNSPLHF.